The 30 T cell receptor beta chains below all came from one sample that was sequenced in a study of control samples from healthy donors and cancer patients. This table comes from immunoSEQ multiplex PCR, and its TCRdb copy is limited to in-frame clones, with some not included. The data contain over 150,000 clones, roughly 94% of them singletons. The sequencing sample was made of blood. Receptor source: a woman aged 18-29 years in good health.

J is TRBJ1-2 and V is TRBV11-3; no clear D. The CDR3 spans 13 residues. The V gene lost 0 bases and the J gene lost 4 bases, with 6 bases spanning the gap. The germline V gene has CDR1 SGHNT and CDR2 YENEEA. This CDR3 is CASSLDGRYGYTF. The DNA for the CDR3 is TGTGCCAGCAGCTTAGACGGCCGCTATGGCTACACCTTC.

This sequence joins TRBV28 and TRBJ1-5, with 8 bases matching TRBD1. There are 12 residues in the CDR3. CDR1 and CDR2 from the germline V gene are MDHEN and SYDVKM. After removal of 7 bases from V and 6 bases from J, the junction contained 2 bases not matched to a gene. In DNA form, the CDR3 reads TGTGCCAGCATCACAGGGGGTCAGCCCCAGCATTTT. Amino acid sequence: CASITGGQPQHF.

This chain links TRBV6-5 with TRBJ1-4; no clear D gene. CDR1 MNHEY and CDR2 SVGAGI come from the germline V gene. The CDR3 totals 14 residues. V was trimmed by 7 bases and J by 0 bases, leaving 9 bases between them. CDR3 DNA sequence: TGTGCCAGCACCTATACTGCAACTAATGAAAAACTGTTTTTT. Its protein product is CASTYTATNEKLFF.

The CDR3 sequence: CASSQELAGEGETQYF. The CDR3 DNA reads as TGTGCCAGCAGCCAAGAACTAGCGGGAGAGGGTGAGACCCAGTACTTC. The V and J genes are TRBV4-2 and TRBJ2-5, with 11 bases lining up with TRBD2. The CDR3 length is 16 residues. CDR1 and CDR2 (germline): LGHNA, YNFKEQ. The ends lost 0 bases at V and 5 bases at J; junction bases unmatched: 5.

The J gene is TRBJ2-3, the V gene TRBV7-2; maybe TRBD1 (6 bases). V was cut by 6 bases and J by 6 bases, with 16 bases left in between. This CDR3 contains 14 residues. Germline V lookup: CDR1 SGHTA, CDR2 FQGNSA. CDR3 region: CASSHVQGTDTQYF. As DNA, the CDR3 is TGTGCCAGCAGTCACGTCCAGGGGACGGATACGCAGTATTTT.

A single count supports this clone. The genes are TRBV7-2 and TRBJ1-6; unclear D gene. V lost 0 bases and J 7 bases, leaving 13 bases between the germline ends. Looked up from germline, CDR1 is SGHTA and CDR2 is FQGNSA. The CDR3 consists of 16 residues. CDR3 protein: CASSLASLVGNSPLHF. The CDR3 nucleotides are TGTGCCAGCAGCTTAGCCTCCTTGGTGGGGAATTCACCCCTCCACTTT.

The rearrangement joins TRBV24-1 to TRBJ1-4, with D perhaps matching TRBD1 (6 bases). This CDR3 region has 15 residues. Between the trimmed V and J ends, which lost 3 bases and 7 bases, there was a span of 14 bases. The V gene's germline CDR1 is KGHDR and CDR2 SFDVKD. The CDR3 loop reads CATSDGQGLSEKLFF. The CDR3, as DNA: TGTGCCACCAGTGATGGTCAGGGGCTGAGTGAAAAACTGTTTTTT.

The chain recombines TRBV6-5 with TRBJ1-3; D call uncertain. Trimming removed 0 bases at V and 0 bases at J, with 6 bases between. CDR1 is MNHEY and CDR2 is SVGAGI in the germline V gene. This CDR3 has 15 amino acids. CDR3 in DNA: TGTGCCAGCAGTTACTCTTCCAGCTCTGGAAACACCATATATTTT. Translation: CASSYSSSSGNTIYF.

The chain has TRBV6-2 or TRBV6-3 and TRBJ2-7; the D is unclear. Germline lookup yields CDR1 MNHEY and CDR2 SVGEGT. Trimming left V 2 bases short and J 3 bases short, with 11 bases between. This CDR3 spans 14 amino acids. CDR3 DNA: TGTGCCAGCAGTTACCAAGGGATTATCTACGAGCAGTACTTC. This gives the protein CASSYQGIIYEQYF.

The DNA for the CDR3 is TGTGCCAGCAGCGGGGACTCTGGGGGCTACACCTTC. Protein: CASSGDSGGYTF. The chain couples TRBV9 to TRBJ1-2, with a tentative D call TRBD1 (5 bases). The CDR3 has 12 amino acids. V was trimmed by 3 bases and J by 8 bases, leaving 11 bases between them. Germline CDR1 and CDR2: SGDLS and YYNGEE.

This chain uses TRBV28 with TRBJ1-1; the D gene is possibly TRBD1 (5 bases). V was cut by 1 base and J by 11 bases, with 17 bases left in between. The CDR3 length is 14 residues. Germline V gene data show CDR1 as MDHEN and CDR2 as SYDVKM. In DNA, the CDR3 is TGTGCCAGCAGTTTATCCGGAGGGGCTGGGGGGGCTTTCTTT. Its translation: CASSLSGGAGGAFF.

The CDR3 spells CASSRGTGGANYGYTF. In DNA form, the CDR3 reads TGTGCCAGCAGCCGAGGGACAGGGGGCGCTAACTATGGCTACACCTTC. J is TRBJ1-2 and V is TRBV6-2 or TRBV6-3, with TRBD1 identical over 12 bases. V lost 6 bases and J lost 0; bases outside the gene matches: 5. Germline loops: CDR1 MNHEY, CDR2 SVGEGT. The CDR3 is made up of 16 amino acids.

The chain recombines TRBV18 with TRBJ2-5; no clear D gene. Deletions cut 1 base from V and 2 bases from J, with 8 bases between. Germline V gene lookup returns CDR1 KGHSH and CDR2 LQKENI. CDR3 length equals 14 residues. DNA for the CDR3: TGTGCCAGCTCACCACTAACAGAACAAGAGACCCAGTACTTC. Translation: CASSPLTEQETQYF.

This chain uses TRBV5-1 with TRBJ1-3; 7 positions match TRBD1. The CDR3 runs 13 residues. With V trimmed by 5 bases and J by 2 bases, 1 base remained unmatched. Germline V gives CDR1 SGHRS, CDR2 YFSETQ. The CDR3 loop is CASRQGAGNTIYF. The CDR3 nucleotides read TGCGCCAGCAGGCAGGGGGCTGGAAACACCATATATTTT.

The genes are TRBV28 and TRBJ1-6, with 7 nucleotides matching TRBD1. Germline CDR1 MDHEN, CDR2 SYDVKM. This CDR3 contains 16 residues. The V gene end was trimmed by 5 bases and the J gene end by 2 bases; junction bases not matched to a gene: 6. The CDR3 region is CASSRPTGAYNSPLHF. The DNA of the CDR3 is TGTGCCAGCAGTCGCCCCACAGGGGCCTATAATTCACCCCTCCACTTT.

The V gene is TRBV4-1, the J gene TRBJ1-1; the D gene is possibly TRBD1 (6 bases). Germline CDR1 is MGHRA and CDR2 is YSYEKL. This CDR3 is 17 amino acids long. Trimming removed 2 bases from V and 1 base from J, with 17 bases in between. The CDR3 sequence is CASSQLQGITRNTEAFF. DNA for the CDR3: TGCGCCAGCAGCCAACTACAGGGAATTACTAGGAACACTGAAGCTTTCTTT.

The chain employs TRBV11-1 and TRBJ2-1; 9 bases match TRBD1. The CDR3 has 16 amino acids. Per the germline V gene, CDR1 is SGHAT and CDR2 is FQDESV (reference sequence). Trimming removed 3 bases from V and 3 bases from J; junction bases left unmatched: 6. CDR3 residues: CASSLGETGGYNEQFF. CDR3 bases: TGTGCCAGCAGCTTGGGTGAGACAGGGGGCTACAATGAGCAGTTCTTC.

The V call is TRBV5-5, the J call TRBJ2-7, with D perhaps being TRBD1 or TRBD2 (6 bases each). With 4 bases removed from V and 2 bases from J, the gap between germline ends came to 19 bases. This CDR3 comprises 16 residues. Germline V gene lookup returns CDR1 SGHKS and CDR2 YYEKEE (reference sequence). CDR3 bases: TGTGCCAGCAGCCCGACAGAGTCGGGGGCCCCCTACGAGCAGTACTTC. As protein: CASSPTESGAPYEQYF.

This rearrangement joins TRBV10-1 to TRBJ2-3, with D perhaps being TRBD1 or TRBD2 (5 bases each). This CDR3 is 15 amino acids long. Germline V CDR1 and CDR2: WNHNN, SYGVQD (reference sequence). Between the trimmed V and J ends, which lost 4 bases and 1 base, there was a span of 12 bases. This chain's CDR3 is CASSGPGLGTDTQYF. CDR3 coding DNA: TGCGCCAGCAGTGGGCCGGGGCTAGGCACAGATACGCAGTATTTT.

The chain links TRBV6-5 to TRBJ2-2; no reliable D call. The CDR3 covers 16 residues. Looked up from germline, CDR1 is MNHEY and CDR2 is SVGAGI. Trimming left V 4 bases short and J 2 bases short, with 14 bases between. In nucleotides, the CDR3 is TGTGCCAGCAGTTTCCAGAGGCTTCAAAACACCGGGGAGCTGTTTTTT. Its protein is CASSFQRLQNTGELFF.

As DNA, the CDR3 is TGTGCCAGCAGCTACTCAGAAAAACTGTTTTTT. This codes for CASSYSEKLFF. The chain combines TRBV7-9 with TRBJ1-4, with no clear D. This CDR3 is built from 11 residues. The ends were cut back, 4 bases at V and 8 bases at J, with 5 bases in the middle. CDR1 is SEHNR and CDR2 is FQNEAQ in the germline V gene (reference sequence).

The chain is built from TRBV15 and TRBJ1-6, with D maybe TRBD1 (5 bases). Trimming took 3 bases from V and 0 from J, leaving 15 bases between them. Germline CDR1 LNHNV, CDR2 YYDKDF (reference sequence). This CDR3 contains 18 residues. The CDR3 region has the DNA TGTGCCACCAGCAGTGGGGCCTCCGTGAGCTCCTATAATTCACCCCTCCACTTT. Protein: CATSSGASVSSYNSPLHF.

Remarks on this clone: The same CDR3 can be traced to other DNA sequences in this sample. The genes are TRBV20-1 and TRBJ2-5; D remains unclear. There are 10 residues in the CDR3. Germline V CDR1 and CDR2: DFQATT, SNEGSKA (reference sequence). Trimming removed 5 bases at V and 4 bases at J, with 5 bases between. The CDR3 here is CSARGETQYF. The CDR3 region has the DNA TGCAGTGCTCGAGGAGAGACCCAGTACTTC.

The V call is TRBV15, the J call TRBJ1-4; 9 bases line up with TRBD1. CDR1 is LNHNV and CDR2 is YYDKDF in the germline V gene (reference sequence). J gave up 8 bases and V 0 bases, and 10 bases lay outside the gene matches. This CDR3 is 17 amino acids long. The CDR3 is CATSRDERTGAKEKLFF. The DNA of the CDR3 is TGTGCCACCAGCAGAGATGAGAGGACAGGGGCGAAGGAAAAACTGTTTTTT.

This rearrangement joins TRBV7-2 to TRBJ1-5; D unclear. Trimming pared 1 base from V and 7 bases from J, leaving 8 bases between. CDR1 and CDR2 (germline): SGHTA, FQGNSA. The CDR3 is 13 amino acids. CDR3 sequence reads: CASSLDWSQPQHF. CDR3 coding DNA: TGTGCCAGCAGCTTAGATTGGTCCCAGCCCCAGCATTTT.

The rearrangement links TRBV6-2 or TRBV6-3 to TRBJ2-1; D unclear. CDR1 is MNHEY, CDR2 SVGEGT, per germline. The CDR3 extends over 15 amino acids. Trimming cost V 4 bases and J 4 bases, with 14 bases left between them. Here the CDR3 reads CASSWARIEYNEQFF. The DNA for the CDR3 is TGTGCCAGCAGTTGGGCTAGGATTGAGTACAATGAGCAGTTCTTC.

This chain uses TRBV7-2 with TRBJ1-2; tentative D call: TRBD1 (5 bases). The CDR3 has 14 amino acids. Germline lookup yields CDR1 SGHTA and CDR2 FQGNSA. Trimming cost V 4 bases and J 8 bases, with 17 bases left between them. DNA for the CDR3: TGTGCCAGCAGCTCCACTCTGGGGGACCCCGGCTACACCTTC. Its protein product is CASSSTLGDPGYTF.

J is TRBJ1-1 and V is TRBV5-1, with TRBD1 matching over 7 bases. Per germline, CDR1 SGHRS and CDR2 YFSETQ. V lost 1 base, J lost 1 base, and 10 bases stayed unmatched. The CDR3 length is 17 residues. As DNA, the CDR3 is TGCGCCAGCAGCTTGAGGGGGGACAGACGACCGAACACTGAAGCTTTCTTT. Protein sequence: CASSLRGDRRPNTEAFF.

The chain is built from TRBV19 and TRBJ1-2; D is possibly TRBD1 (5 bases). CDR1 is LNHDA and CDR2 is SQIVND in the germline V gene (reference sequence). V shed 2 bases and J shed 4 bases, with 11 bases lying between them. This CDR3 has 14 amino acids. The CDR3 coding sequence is TGTGCCAGTAGTATATTGGGGACCCCCTATGGCTACACCTTC. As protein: CASSILGTPYGYTF.

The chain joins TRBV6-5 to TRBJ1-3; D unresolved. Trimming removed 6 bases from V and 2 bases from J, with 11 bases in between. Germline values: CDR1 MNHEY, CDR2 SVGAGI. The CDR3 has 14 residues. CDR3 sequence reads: CASSRALTGNTIYF. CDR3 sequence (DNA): TGTGCCAGCAGCCGAGCATTAACTGGAAACACCATATATTTT.